Listed here are 6 T cell receptor beta chains from one sample, sequenced in a study of blood T cells in healthy people across ages. The authors ran a second PCR of about 6 to 11 cycles using a sample-barcoded 5' primer and a J-beta primer mix. TCRdb re-analysed the 5' RACE reads in MiXCR, keeping a single row per CDR3 protein. The table shows 1,800,000 or so distinct CDR3 sequences, with around 42% occurring only once. The sequenced material came from blood. The source of these receptors is a human donor in good health.

This clonotype was detected a few times. This rearrangement joins TRBV7-6 to TRBJ2-1; D unresolved. The CDR3 contains 11 residues. The germline CDR1 and CDR2 sequences are SGHVS and FNYEAQ. Trimming took off 5 bases at V and 9 bases at J, with 8 bases between the two ends. For the CDR3, the DNA is TGTGCCAGCAGCCGTTCCAGTGAGCAGTTCTTC. As protein: CASSRSSEQFF.

This clonotype was seen a few times. This chain connects TRBV9 to TRBJ2-5; TRBD1 might be the D (6 bases). The CDR3 covers 14 residues. V was shortened by 0 bases and J by 5 bases, with 11 bases between the two germline ends. Germline V CDR1 and CDR2: SGDLS, YYNGEE. The CDR3 spells CASSVGGHPETQYF. The CDR3 bases are TGTGCCAGCAGCGTAGGGGGACACCCGGAGACCCAGTACTTC. Using reference TRBV9 and TRBJ2-5 for the parts outside the CDR3, the full variable domain is DSGVTQTPKHLITATGQRVTLRCSPRSGDLSVYWYQQSLDQGLQFLIQYYNGEERAKGNILERFSAQQFPDLHSELNLSSLELGDSALYFCASSVGGHPETQYFGPGTRLLVL.

V usage is TRBV20-1 and J usage is TRBJ1-6; 7 bases are a match to TRBD1. The CDR3 sequence is 15 residues long. CDR1 and CDR2 (germline): DFQATT, SNEGSKA (reference sequence). After removal of 0 bases from V and 5 bases from J, the junction contained 4 bases not matched to a gene. In DNA form, the CDR3 reads TGCAGTGCTAGAGAAGGGGGCAGAGATAATTCACCCCTCCACTTT. It encodes CSAREGGRDNSPLHF.

This clonotype was counted between two and nine times. This chain uses TRBV25-1 with TRBJ1-2; D is possibly TRBD1 (6 bases). CDR3 length equals 14 residues. The germline V gene encodes CDR1 MGHDK and CDR2 SYGVNS. The germline V and J ends were trimmed by 4 bases and 3 bases, with 12 bases remaining between them. CDR3 nucleotide sequence: TGTGCCAGCAGTGCCAGAGGACAGTACTATGGCTACACCTTC. Protein product: CASSARGQYYGYTF.

V is TRBV4-1 and J is TRBJ1-1; a weak D match, TRBD1 (6 bases). CDR1 and CDR2 from the germline V gene are MGHRA and YSYEKL. Trimming shortened V by 0 bases and J by 3 bases, and 23 bases separated the two germline ends. CDR3 length: 19 amino acids. In nucleotides, the CDR3 is TGCGCCAGCAGCCAAGATCCAGGGGCCGACCTCCGGCGGTACACTGAAGCTTTCTTT. The encoded protein is CASSQDPGADLRRYTEAFF.

The chain has TRBV7-9 and TRBJ2-5; 13 bases fit TRBD2. The CDR3 has 16 residues. Per the germline V gene, CDR1 is SEHNR and CDR2 is FQNEAQ (reference sequence). J lost 2 bases, V lost 8 bases, and 8 bases had no gene match. The CDR3 DNA reads TGTGCCAGCGGGACTAGCGGGGCGCAACCACAAGAGACCCAGTACTTC. This codes for CASGTSGAQPQETQYF.